This T cell receptor (beta chain) was sequenced during a study of blood T cell repertoires in COVID-19. At the level of the study: Nucleic acid was either cDNA or gDNA, and it came from T cells, B-cell-depleted T cells, or PBMCs.

The CDR3 runs 16 residues. The germline V gene has CDR1 SGHRS and CDR2 YFSETQ. With V trimmed by 2 bases and J by 4 bases, 9 bases remained unmatched. Original handling: Cell counts per sample came from amplifying reference gene primers. TCRdb's table, derived via immunoSEQ multiplex PCR, lists solely in-frame clones and lacks some. The D gene and trimming were derived from the DNA, and the V and J assignments and clone size from that table. The sample contains tens of thousands of clones, roughly nine tenths of which appear only once. V gene TRBV5-1 combines with J gene TRBJ2-7, with 10 nucleotides matching TRBD1. Sample: peripheral blood. The TCR comes from a man over 45 with active COVID-19. CDR3 DNA: TGCGCCAGCAGCTTTTCCAACCCGGGACAGGGGTACGAGCAGTACTTC. Its protein product is CASSFSNPGQGYEQYF.